Presented here are 27 T cell receptor beta chains from one specimen sequenced in a study of OX40 agonist ivuxolimab in advanced cancers. Profiled with immunoSEQ multiplex PCR; TCRdb holds only in-frame clones, not every one. The sample lists tens of thousands of clones, approximately 86% occurring once. This sample comprised CD4+ or CD8+ T cells sorted from blood, obtained in a trial of the OX40 agonist ivuxolimab. The receptors originated from an adult with an advanced solid tumor such as melanoma, head and neck, liver or kidney cancer.

The chain joins TRBV28 to TRBJ2-5; a possible D gene is TRBD2 (7 bases). The V end was cut by 6 bases, the J end by 5 bases, with 16 bases between. Germline V gene data show CDR1 as MDHEN and CDR2 as SYDVKM. The CDR3 is made up of 14 amino acids. The CDR3 DNA reads as TGTGCCAGCAGGGAGGGGGGGGCTGTGGAGACCCAGTACTTC. This codes for CASREGGAVETQYF.

This chain links TRBV14 with TRBJ2-1; D perhaps matches TRBD1 (5 bases). V was clipped by 3 bases and J by 7 bases, with 13 bases between them. From germline, CDR1 is SGHDN and CDR2 FVKESK. The CDR3 is 14 residues long. DNA of the CDR3: TGTGCCAGCAGCCAGATCGCTGCAGGGAATGAGCAGTTCTTC. Its translation is CASSQIAAGNEQFF.

The V call is TRBV28, the J call TRBJ1-2, with unresolved D. Germline V lookup: CDR1 MDHEN, CDR2 SYDVKM. CDR3 size: 13 residues. Deletions cut 10 bases from V and 2 bases from J, with 14 bases between. The CDR3 DNA sequence: TGTGCCACCTCGGTAGGAGGGAACTATGGCTACACCTTC. It is translated as CATSVGGNYGYTF.

This clone came up once. J is TRBJ1-1 and V is TRBV2; no definite D call. Trimming stripped 7 bases from V and 7 bases from J, with 16 bases between. CDR1 is SNHLY, CDR2 FYNNEI, per germline. The CDR3 runs 13 residues. The CDR3 sequence: CASTLSGRFEAFF. CDR3 in DNA: TGTGCCAGCACCCTCTCTGGGCGGTTTGAAGCTTTCTTT.

This clone was picked up one time. The chain recombines TRBV4-2 with TRBJ2-1; D ambiguous. The CDR3 extends over 13 amino acids. Germline V gives CDR1 LGHNA, CDR2 YNFKEQ. Trimming took 3 bases from V and 7 from J, leaving 10 bases between them. The CDR3 nucleotides are TGTGCCAGCAGCCAGGACGGGCTTAATGAGCAGTTCTTC. This encodes CASSQDGLNEQFF.

The chain is built from TRBV28 and TRBJ1-2, with D unresolved. V lost 9 bases and J lost 0, with 17 bases in between. The germline CDR1 and CDR2 sequences are MDHEN and SYDVKM. The CDR3 is 15 residues long. Here the CDR3 reads CASSLRVGPNYGYTF. DNA of the CDR3: TGTGCCAGTTCTCTTAGGGTGGGCCCTAACTATGGCTACACCTTC.

Concerning this clone itself: Distinct nucleotide sequences in the sample also encode this CDR3. The J gene is TRBJ2-7, the V gene TRBV6-5; possible D gene TRBD1, 6 bases. Germline V gene data show CDR1 as MNHEY and CDR2 as SVGAGI. CDR3 length equals 15 residues. The germline V and J ends were trimmed by 6 bases and 0 bases, with 15 bases remaining between them. The CDR3: CASSSPGQSSYEQYF. CDR3 nucleotides: TGTGCCAGCAGCTCTCCCGGACAGAGCTCCTACGAGCAGTACTTC.

The J gene is TRBJ1-3, the V gene TRBV28; D may be TRBD1 (6 bases). The length of the CDR3 is 14 residues. In germline, CDR1 is MDHEN, CDR2 SYDVKM. Trimming took 3 bases from V and 5 from J, leaving 11 bases between them. The CDR3 coding sequence is TGTGCCAGCAGTTTTAGGGGGGGAAGAAACACCATATATTTT. This sequence encodes CASSFRGGRNTIYF.

The CDR3 is CASSPWDLGGREQFF. The CDR3 nucleotides read TGTGCCAGCAGCCCCTGGGACCTAGGCGGCCGCGAGCAGTTCTTC. The chain joins TRBV9 to TRBJ2-1; either TRBD1 or TRBD2 may supply D (5 bases each). Trimming left V 4 bases short and J 10 bases short, with 21 bases between. There are 15 residues in the CDR3. The germline gives CDR1 SGDLS, CDR2 YYNGEE.

The V and J genes are TRBV28 and TRBJ1-4; no clear D. The CDR3 sequence is 13 residues long. Trimming left V 6 bases short and J 3 bases short, with 8 bases between. Germline CDR1 and CDR2: MDHEN and SYDVKM. The CDR3 protein is CASRAQANEKLFF. CDR3 nucleotides: TGTGCCAGCAGAGCGCAGGCTAATGAAAAACTGTTTTTT.

The chain carries TRBV5-1 and TRBJ2-3; D call uncertain. This CDR3 region has 13 residues. Germline assignment: CDR1 SGHRS and CDR2 YFSETQ. The germline V and J ends were trimmed by 1 base and 2 bases, with 5 bases remaining between them. CDR3 nucleotides: TGCGCCAGCAGCTTGCCCTTCACAGATACGCAGTATTTT. Its translation: CASSLPFTDTQYF.

The chain carries TRBV6-5 and TRBJ2-1; 7 nucleotides agree with TRBD2. This CDR3 contains 13 residues. The germline CDR1 and CDR2 sequences are MNHEY and SVGAGI. Germline trimming cut 11 bases from V and 0 bases from J; bases unmatched to any gene: 4. This chain's CDR3 is CAGLEYSYNEQFF. The CDR3 DNA sequence: TGTGCCGGACTAGAGTACTCCTACAATGAGCAGTTCTTC.

This clone appeared a few times. The chain employs TRBV6-1 and TRBJ2-2; TRBD2 matches 16 bases. The CDR3 loop spans 15 amino acids. Germline V gives CDR1 MNHNS, CDR2 SASEGT. V shed 6 bases, J shed 6 bases, and the junction held 1 base outside the gene matches. Here the CDR3 reads CASRGLAGGPGELFF. The CDR3 region has the DNA TGTGCCAGCAGGGGACTAGCGGGAGGGCCCGGGGAGCTGTTTTTT.

V gene TRBV21-1 combines with J gene TRBJ2-7; the table's TRBD1 call for D was not verified on the DNA. TRBV21-1 is flagged as a pseudogene. The CDR3 is 15 amino acids. The CDR3: CASSNGQGGQHEQYF. DNA of the CDR3: TGTGCCAGCAGCAATGGACAGGGGGGACAACACGAGCAGTACTTC.

CDR3 nucleotides: TGTGCCAGCAGCCACCAAACGAACACTGAAGCTTTCTTT. Encoded protein: CASSHQTNTEAFF. The rearrangement uses TRBV14 and TRBJ1-1; D remains unclear. The V gene's germline CDR1 is SGHDN and CDR2 FVKESK. The CDR3 contains 13 residues. Trimming stripped 3 bases from V and 1 base from J, with 6 bases between.

This clone was detected only once. The chain employs TRBV30 and TRBJ2-5; D is unresolved. The V end lost 0 bases, the J end lost 2 bases, and 19 bases lay between the germline ends. The germline V gene has CDR1 GTSNPN and CDR2 SVGIG (reference sequence). The CDR3 runs 17 residues. The DNA for the CDR3 is TGTGCCTGGAGTGTAACCCTCCCGATAGGTCCACAAGAGACCCAGTACTTC. Amino acid sequence: CAWSVTLPIGPQETQYF.

CDR3 protein: CASSLQGIAGTEAFF. The CDR3 DNA is TGTGCCAGCAGCTTACAGGGAATTGCGGGGACTGAAGCTTTCTTT. This chain joins TRBV7-9 and TRBJ1-1; a possible D gene is TRBD1 (5 bases). Looked up from germline, CDR1 is SEHNR and CDR2 is FQNEAQ (reference sequence). V was cut by 2 bases and J by 5 bases, with 15 bases left in between. This CDR3 is 15 amino acids long.

The chain is built from TRBV6-6 and TRBJ2-5; D is perhaps TRBD1 (6 bases). The J call is doubtful: the DNA matches TRBJ2-7 better. The CDR3 is 15 residues long. Per germline, CDR1 MNHNY and CDR2 SVGAGI (reference sequence). The CDR3 loop reads CASTAGPGAYYEQYF. For the CDR3, the DNA is TGTGCCAGCACCGCCGGACCAGGGGCGTACTACGAGCAGTACTTC.

This clone has only a few counts. Other DNA sequences from this sample encode an identical CDR3 as well. The chain couples TRBV5-4 to TRBJ2-7, with 15 positions matching TRBD2. The CDR3 runs 18 residues. The V and J ends lost 5 bases and 0 bases, in that order; junction bases with no gene match: 9. CDR1 is SGHNT and CDR2 is YYREEE in the germline V gene (reference sequence). The CDR3: CASRSGLAGGPSSYEQYF. The CDR3 DNA is TGTGCCAGCAGATCGGGACTAGCGGGAGGCCCGAGCTCCTACGAGCAGTACTTC.

This chain joins TRBV4-1 and TRBJ2-4; D could derive from TRBD1 or TRBD2 (7 bases each). Germline-derived CDR1 and CDR2 are MGHRA and YSYEKL. Trimming removed 4 bases from V and 0 bases from J, with 19 bases in between. CDR3 size: 18 residues. The CDR3 region is CASSPQTGRGIAKNIQYF. The CDR3 DNA is TGCGCCAGCAGCCCCCAGACAGGGAGGGGGATAGCCAAAAACATTCAGTACTTC.

There are a few counts of this clone. The chain is built from TRBV7-8 and TRBJ2-7, with D perhaps TRBD2 (6 bases). CDR1 and CDR2 (germline): SGHVS, FQNEAQ. The CDR3 totals 13 residues. Trimming shortened V by 3 bases and J by 3 bases, and 9 bases separated the two germline ends. Here the CDR3 DNA reads TGTGCCAGCAGCTTCGGGAGTGGCTACGAGCAGTACTTC. It codes for CASSFGSGYEQYF.

The chain has TRBV6-6 and TRBJ1-1; D is perhaps TRBD1 (5 bases). Germline V gene lookup returns CDR1 MNHNY and CDR2 SVGAGI (reference sequence). This CDR3 comprises 14 residues. The V end was cut by 0 bases, the J end by 5 bases, with 10 bases between. CDR3 residues: CASSYSVGVTEAFF. In nucleotides, the CDR3 is TGTGCCAGCAGTTACTCGGTAGGGGTGACTGAAGCTTTCTTT.

CDR3 region: CASSPMGGASLSDTQYF. The CDR3 DNA sequence: TGTGCCAGCAGCCCAATGGGGGGGGCTAGCCTAAGCGATACGCAGTATTTT. The rearrangement uses TRBV7-8 and TRBJ2-3, with D possibly being TRBD2 (7 bases). This CDR3 is 17 amino acids long. Trimming took 5 bases from V and 6 from J, leaving 24 bases between them. Per the germline V gene, CDR1 is SGHVS and CDR2 is FQNEAQ.

The rearrangement uses TRBV4-2 and TRBJ1-3, with D possibly matching TRBD1 (5 bases). The length of the CDR3 is 16 residues. Looked up from germline, CDR1 is LGHNA and CDR2 is YNFKEQ. V was cut by 1 base and J by 0 bases, with 10 bases left in between. The CDR3 spells CASSQAGPSSGNTIYF. In nucleotides, the CDR3 is TGTGCCAGCAGCCAAGCGGGACCGAGCTCTGGAAACACCATATATTTT.

This chain joins TRBV20-1 and TRBJ1-2, with D possibly being TRBD1 (5 bases). Germline CDR1 and CDR2: DFQATT and SNEGSKA (reference sequence). The CDR3 totals 11 residues. V lost 5 bases, J lost 8 bases, and 12 bases lay in between. The CDR3: CSAFGGRGYTF. The DNA for the CDR3 is TGCAGTGCTTTCGGGGGACGCGGCTACACCTTC.

The rearrangement links TRBV11-2 to TRBJ2-2; D may be TRBD1 (9 bases). The CDR3 totals 16 residues. Germline V gene data show CDR1 as SGHAT and CDR2 as FQNNGV. Trimming stripped 3 bases from V and 4 bases from J, with 15 bases between. The CDR3 loop is CASSFLAGQGTGELFF. In DNA, the CDR3 is TGTGCCAGCAGCTTTTTAGCGGGACAGGGCACCGGGGAGCTGTTTTTT.

This chain uses TRBV5-1 with TRBJ2-7, with a possible D match to TRBD2 (6 bases). Germline V CDR1 and CDR2: SGHRS, YFSETQ. CDR3 size: 14 residues. Trimming removed 0 bases from V and 0 bases from J, with 7 bases in between. CDR3 nucleotide sequence: TGCGCCAGCAGCTTGGACGGGAGCTCCTACGAGCAGTACTTC. It yields the protein CASSLDGSSYEQYF.